These 18 T cell receptor beta chains originate from one sample sequenced in a study of CXCR3-negative and CXCR3-positive naive CD8 T cells. Via 5' RACE with UMI labels, TRB cDNA libraries were prepared. TCRdb reprocessed the 5' RACE reads, keeping one entry per CDR3 protein, no DNA. Its listing shows about 62,000 distinct CDR3 sequences. Sample: naive CXCR3- CD8+ T cells from blood. Subset meaning: CD45RO-CCR7+CD27+CD95- naive CD8+ T cells lacking CXCR3 (TNR3-). These receptors all stem from a human donor in good health. Some clones in this sample may be carry-over from other donors' samples.

The rearrangement uses TRBV29-1 and TRBJ2-2; TCRdb's D call, TRBD1, is unchecked because there is no DNA. There are 15 residues in the CDR3. Germline V gene lookup returns CDR1 SQVTM and CDR2 ANQGSEA. CDR3 sequence: CSVERTGGIIGELFF.

The chain links TRBV14 to TRBJ1-5. Germline lookup yields CDR1 SGHDN and CDR2 FVKESK. CDR3 length: 18 residues. The CDR3 loop reads CASSPTWWLGNSNQPQHF.

The chain has TRBV20-1 and TRBJ2-7; the D call from TCRdb, TRBD1, cannot be confirmed without DNA. The CDR3 sequence is 16 residues long. Looked up from germline, CDR1 is DFQATT and CDR2 is SNEGSKA (reference sequence). CDR3 protein: CSARDLGTGDSYEQYF.

The V call is TRBV6-2 or TRBV6-3, the J call TRBJ2-5; the D call from TCRdb, TRBD2, cannot be confirmed without DNA. CDR1 and CDR2 (germline): MNHEY, SVGEGT. This CDR3 contains 15 residues. The CDR3 region is CASSYPEAGQETQYF.

This rearrangement joins TRBV7-9 to TRBJ1-2. The CDR3 runs 16 residues. CDR1 and CDR2 from the germline V gene are SEHNR and FQNEAQ (reference sequence). CDR3 residues: CASSLGRGTAPGGYTF.

This chain joins TRBV7-6 and TRBJ1-4; TCRdb's D gene call, TRBD1, goes unchecked for lack of DNA. The CDR3 is 16 residues long. Germline CDR1 reads SGHVS; CDR2 reads FNYEAQ. The CDR3 sequence is CASSARDGGTGEKLFF.

V gene TRBV19 combines with J gene TRBJ1-1. This CDR3 is 13 amino acids long. CDR1 is LNHDA, CDR2 SQIVND, per germline (reference sequence). CDR3 region: CASSMKGIAEAFF.

The chain has TRBV7-9 and TRBJ1-2. The CDR3 contains 14 residues. Germline lookup yields CDR1 SEHNR and CDR2 FQNEAQ (reference sequence). CDR3 in amino acids: CASSLVGKIYGYTF. Drawing the rest from reference TRBV7-9 and TRBJ1-2, the complete variable domain is DTGVSQNPRHKITKRGQNVTFRCDPISEHNRLYWYRQTLGQGPEFLTYFQNEAQLEKSRLLSDRFSAERPKGSFSTLEIQRTEQGDSAMYLCASSLVGKIYGYTFGSGTRLTVV.

The gene calls are TRBV20-1 and TRBJ1-2; the D call of TRBD1 rests on TCRdb alone, since no DNA is present to check it. Per the germline V gene, CDR1 is DFQATT and CDR2 is SNEGSKA (reference sequence). CDR3 size: 15 residues. The CDR3 spells CSARDLGVGNYGYTF.

The chain links TRBV29-1 to TRBJ2-5; TCRdb's assignment of TRBD1 cannot be checked, as there is no DNA. CDR1 is SQVTM, CDR2 ANQGSEA, per germline. CDR3 length: 12 amino acids. Here the CDR3 reads CSVDQGLETQYF.

This chain's CDR3 is CASRSPSTDTQYF. J is TRBJ2-3 and V is TRBV12-3 or TRBV12-4. This CDR3 is built from 13 residues.

The chain carries TRBV29-1 and TRBJ1-1; no DNA is available, so the TRBD1 call from TCRdb remains unchecked. The germline V gene has CDR1 SQVTM and CDR2 ANQGSEA. The CDR3 sequence is 11 residues long. The CDR3 sequence: CSVVAGAEAFF.

The J gene is TRBJ2-7, the V gene TRBV28; the TCRdb call, TRBD1, lacks DNA for checking. In germline, CDR1 is MDHEN, CDR2 SYDVKM. CDR3 length: 17 residues. CDR3 residues: CASSLVSLAGVSYEQYF.

V usage is TRBV4-3 and J usage is TRBJ2-3; TCRdb reports TRBD1, a call that lacks DNA to check it against. The germline gives CDR1 LGHNA, CDR2 YSLEER. The CDR3 is 16 amino acids. This CDR3 is CASSQAQGKITDTQYF.

The gene calls are TRBV7-9 and TRBJ1-2; TCRdb designates TRBD1, a call that cannot be tested without DNA. CDR3 length: 15 amino acids. The germline CDR1 and CDR2 sequences are SEHNR and FQNEAQ (reference sequence). This chain's CDR3 is CASSSVTGGNYGYTF. Full variable domain (outside the CDR3, taken from reference TRBV7-9 and TRBJ1-2): DTGVSQNPRHKITKRGQNVTFRCDPISEHNRLYWYRQTLGQGPEFLTYFQNEAQLEKSRLLSDRFSAERPKGSFSTLEIQRTEQGDSAMYLCASSSVTGGNYGYTFGSGTRLTVV.

The chain uses TRBV9 and TRBJ2-7. Germline V gives CDR1 SGDLS, CDR2 YYNGEE. This CDR3 has 13 amino acids. The CDR3 loop is CASSVGGVSEQYF.

The gene calls are TRBV7-7 and TRBJ2-5; the TCRdb call, TRBD1, lacks DNA for checking. CDR3 length: 16 amino acids. Germline lookup yields CDR1 SSHAT and CDR2 FNYEAQ (reference sequence). This chain's CDR3 is CASSPGQIPNQETQYF. The whole variable domain, filled in from reference TRBV7-7 and TRBJ2-5, reads GAGVSQSPRYKVTKRGQDVTLRCDPISSHATLYWYQQALGQGPEFLTYFNYEAQPDKSGLPSDRFSAERPEGSISTLTIQRTEQRDSAMYRCASSPGQIPNQETQYFGPGTRLLVL.

The chain couples TRBV27 to TRBJ2-7. The germline V gene encodes CDR1 MNHEY and CDR2 SMNVEV (reference sequence). This CDR3 contains 13 residues. The CDR3 sequence is CASSLFHNYEQYF.